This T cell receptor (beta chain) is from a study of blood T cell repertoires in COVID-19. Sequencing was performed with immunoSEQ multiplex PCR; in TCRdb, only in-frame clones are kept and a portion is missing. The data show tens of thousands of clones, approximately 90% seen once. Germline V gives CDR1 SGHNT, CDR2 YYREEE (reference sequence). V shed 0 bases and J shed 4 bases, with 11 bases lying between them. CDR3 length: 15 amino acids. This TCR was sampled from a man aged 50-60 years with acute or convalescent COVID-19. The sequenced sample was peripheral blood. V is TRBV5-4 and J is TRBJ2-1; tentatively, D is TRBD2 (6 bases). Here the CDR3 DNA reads TGTGCCAGCAGCTTGGCTAGCGCGGTTTACAATGAGCAGTTCTTC. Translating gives CASSLASAVYNEQFF.